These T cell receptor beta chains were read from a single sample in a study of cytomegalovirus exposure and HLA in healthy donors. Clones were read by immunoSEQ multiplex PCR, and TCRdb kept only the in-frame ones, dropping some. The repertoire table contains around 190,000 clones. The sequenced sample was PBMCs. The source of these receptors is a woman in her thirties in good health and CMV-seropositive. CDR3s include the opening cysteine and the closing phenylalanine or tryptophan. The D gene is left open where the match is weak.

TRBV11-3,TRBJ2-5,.,CASSLGQQETQYF,TGTGCCAGCAGCTTAGGCCAGCAAGAGACCCAGTACTTC
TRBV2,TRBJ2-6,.,CASRRRANVLTF,TGTGCCAGCAGGAGGAGGGCCAACGTCCTGACTTTC
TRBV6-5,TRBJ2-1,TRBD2,CASSYSIGAGGLPQFF,TGTGCCAGCAGTTACTCGATCGGGGCGGGGGGGCTCCCGCAGTTCTTC
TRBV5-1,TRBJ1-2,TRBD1,CASATGTDYGYTF,TGCGCCAGCGCAACCGGGACAGACTATGGCTACACCTTC
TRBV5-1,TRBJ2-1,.,CASSPKGDEQFF,TGCGCCAGCAGCCCTAAGGGAGATGAGCAGTTCTTC
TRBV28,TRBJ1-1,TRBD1,CASSYSTGLGTEAFF,TGTGCCAGCAGTTATTCGACAGGGTTGGGCACTGAAGCTTTCTTT
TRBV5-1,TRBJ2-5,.,CASRPGTRQETQYF,TGCGCCAGCAGGCCGGGGACTCGCCAAGAGACCCAGTACTTC
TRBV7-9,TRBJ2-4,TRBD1,CASSSVDRGNYKNIQYF,TGTGCCAGCAGTTCTGTCGACAGGGGTAATTACAAAAACATTCAGTACTTC
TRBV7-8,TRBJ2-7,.,CASSPSPGTRYEQYF,TGTGCCAGCAGCCCTTCCCCCGGGACTCGGTACGAGCAGTACTTC
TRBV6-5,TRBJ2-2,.,CASSYAVFSGELFF,TGTGCCAGCAGTTACGCAGTGTTTTCCGGGGAGCTGTTTTTT
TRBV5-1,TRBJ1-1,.,CASSLGQDEAFF,TGCGCCAGCAGCTTGGGCCAGGATGAAGCTTTCTTT
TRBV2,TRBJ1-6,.,CASSRGQGNSPLHF,TGTGCCAGCAGTAGGGGCCAGGGTAATTCACCCCTCCACTTT
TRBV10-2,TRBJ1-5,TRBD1,CASTQGAPGNQPQHF,TGCGCCAGCACCCAGGGGGCGCCTGGCAATCAGCCCCAGCATTTT
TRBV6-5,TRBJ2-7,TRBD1,CATTGAYEQYF,TGTGCCACTACAGGGGCCTACGAGCAGTACTTC
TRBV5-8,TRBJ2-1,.,CASSSGLLHYNEQFF,TGTGCCAGCAGCTCCGGACTACTTCACTACAATGAGCAGTTCTTC
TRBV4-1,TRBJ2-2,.,CASSQDLTRRWHGELFF,TGCGCCAGCAGCCAAGATCTAACTAGGAGGTGGCACGGGGAGCTGTTTTTT
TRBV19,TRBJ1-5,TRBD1,CASSIVGAGGYQPQHF,TGTGCCAGTAGTATAGTAGGCGCAGGGGGCTACCAGCCCCAGCATTTT
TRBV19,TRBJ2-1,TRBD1,CASSTGQGAVNEQFF,TGTGCCAGTAGTACTGGACAGGGGGCGGTCAATGAGCAGTTCTTC
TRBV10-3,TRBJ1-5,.,CASSYASFGNQPQHF,TGTGCCAGCAGTTACGCTAGTTTTGGCAATCAGCCCCAGCATTTT
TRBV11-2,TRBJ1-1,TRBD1,CASSSTGGRTEAFF,TGTGCCAGCAGTTCTACAGGGGGCAGGACTGAAGCTTTCTTT